This T cell receptor beta chain came from a study of beta chain features in type 1 diabetes. Findings and caveats of the study: Compared to healthy donors, patients appeared to have naive, central memory and Treg TCRB repertoires that were more alike. Moderate yet significant TCRB CDR3 shortening was seen in Type 1 diabetes patients in all four CD4+ subsets.

The CDR3 runs to 13 residues. Per germline, CDR1 KGHSH and CDR2 LQKENI. The ends were cut back, 0 bases at V and 7 bases at J, with 9 bases in the middle. This clone has only a few counts. Its antigen is as yet unknown. Of the isolated RNA, all was reverse transcribed, and so the sequenced material was expressed TCRB transcripts. Profiled with immunoSEQ multiplex PCR; TCRdb holds only in-frame clones, not every one. The data hold some 500,000 clones, with approximately 10% observed a single time. The TCR was taken from a woman aged 18 to 35 in good health. The chain carries TRBV18 and TRBJ2-5; weak D call: TRBD2 (5 bases). Sequences were obtained from naive CD4+ T cells from blood. CDR3: CASSPPSEGTQYF. Here the CDR3 DNA reads TGTGCCAGCTCACCACCGTCCGAGGGGACCCAGTACTTC.